The present T cell receptor beta chain was sequenced within a study of blood T cell repertoires in COVID-19. Overall study context: Sample material is recorded as cDNA or gDNA derived from T cells, B-cell-depleted T cells, or PBMCs.

Original processing methods: Reference gene primer amplification gave nucleated cell count estimates. The data were produced by immunoSEQ multiplex PCR, yet TCRdb's version contains in-frame clones alone and is incomplete. That table furnishes V, J and clone size, whereas the DNA furnished D and trimming. The sample contains roughly 17,000 clones, around 89% of which appear only once. The CDR3 consists of 16 residues. Trimming took 4 bases from V and 3 from J; bases not matched to a gene: 9. Germline lookup yields CDR1 MGHRA and CDR2 YSYEKL. Sequencing was done on a sample of peripheral blood. This clonotype was obtained from an elderly man with acute or convalescent COVID-19. V and J are TRBV4-1 and TRBJ2-7; 10 bases agree with TRBD2. CDR3 loop: CASSLEVAGGYYEQYF. DNA of the CDR3: TGCGCCAGCAGCCTCGAGGTAGCGGGAGGTTACTACGAGCAGTACTTC.